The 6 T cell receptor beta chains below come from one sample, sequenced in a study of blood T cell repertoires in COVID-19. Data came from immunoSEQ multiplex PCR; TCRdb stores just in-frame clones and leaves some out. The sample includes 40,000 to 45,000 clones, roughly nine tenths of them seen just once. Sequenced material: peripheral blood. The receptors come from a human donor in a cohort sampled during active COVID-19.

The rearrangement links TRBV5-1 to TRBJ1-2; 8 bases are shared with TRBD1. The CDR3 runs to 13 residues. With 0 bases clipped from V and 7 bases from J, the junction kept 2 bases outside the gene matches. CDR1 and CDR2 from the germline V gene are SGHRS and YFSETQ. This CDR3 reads CASSLGTGIGYTF. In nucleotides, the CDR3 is TGCGCCAGCAGCTTGGGGACAGGGATTGGCTACACCTTC.

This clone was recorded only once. CDR3 loop: CASSCPDREETQYF. CDR3 bases: TGTGCCAGCAGTTGCCCTGACAGGGAAGAGACCCAGTACTTC. The gene calls are TRBV6-9 and TRBJ2-5; 7 bases fit TRBD1. The CDR3 contains 14 residues. J was trimmed by 3 bases and V by 4 bases; bases with no gene match: 5. CDR1 is MNHGY and CDR2 is SVAAGI in the germline V gene.

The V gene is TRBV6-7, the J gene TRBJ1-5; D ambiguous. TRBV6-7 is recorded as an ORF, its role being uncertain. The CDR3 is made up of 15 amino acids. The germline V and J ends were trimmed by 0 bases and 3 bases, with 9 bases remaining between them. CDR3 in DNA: TGTGCCAGCAGTTACTCGACGGAGGTCAATCAGCCCCAGCATTTT. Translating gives CASSYSTEVNQPQHF.

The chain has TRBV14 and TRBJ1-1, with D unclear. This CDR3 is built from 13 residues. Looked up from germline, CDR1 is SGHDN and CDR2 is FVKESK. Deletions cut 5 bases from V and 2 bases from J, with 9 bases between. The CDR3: CASSFTANTEAFF. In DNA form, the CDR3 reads TGTGCCAGCAGCTTTACAGCTAACACTGAAGCTTTCTTT.

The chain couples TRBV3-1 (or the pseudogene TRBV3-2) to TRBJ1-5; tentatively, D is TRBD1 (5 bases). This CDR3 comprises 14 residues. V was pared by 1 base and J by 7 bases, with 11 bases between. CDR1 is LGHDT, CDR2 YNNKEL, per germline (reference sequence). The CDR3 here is CASSQGPGQQPQHF. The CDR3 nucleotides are TGTGCCAGCAGCCAAGGCCCCGGACAACAGCCCCAGCATTTT.

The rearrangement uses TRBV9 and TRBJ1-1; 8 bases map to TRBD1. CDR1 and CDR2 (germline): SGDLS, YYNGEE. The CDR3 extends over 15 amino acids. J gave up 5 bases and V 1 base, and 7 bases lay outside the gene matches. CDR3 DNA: TGTGCCAGCAGCGTACCACAGGGGGGGGCGACTGAAGCTTTCTTT. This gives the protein CASSVPQGGATEAFF.